This T cell receptor beta chain was observed in a study of T cell responses to AZD1222 COVID-19 vaccine. CDR1 is LNHDA, CDR2 SQIVND, per germline (reference sequence). Trimming cost V 4 bases and J 0 bases; bases outside gene matches: 6. The CDR3 length is 15 residues. Here immunoSEQ multiplex PCR was the method, and the copy in TCRdb shows in-frame clones only, minus some. This sample carries about 88,000 clones, around 86% of them seen once, and the ten largest clones take under 2.5%. V and J are TRBV19 and TRBJ2-7, with 7 bases aligning to TRBD1. The sequenced sample was peripheral blood, obtained on day 0 of AZD1222 vaccination. The clonotype comes from an adult in good health. Here the CDR3 DNA reads TGTGCCAGTAGTAAGTCCAGGGGGAGCTCCTACGAGCAGTACTTC. Amino acid sequence: CASSKSRGSSYEQYF.